These 23 T cell receptor beta chains originate from one sample sequenced in a study of cytomegalovirus exposure and HLA in healthy donors. With 60 Vbeta and 13 Jbeta primers, the PCR was carried out. Libraries were prepared by immunoSEQ multiplex PCR; TCRdb keeps only in-frame clonotypes and omits some of them. The table records 95,000 to 150,000 clones, about 68% of them present only once. The source material was PBMCs. These TCRs come from a man in his forties in good health and CMV-seropositive.

This chain joins TRBV6-5 and TRBJ1-6; TRBD1 matches 7 bases. The ends lost 4 bases at V and 5 bases at J; junction bases unmatched: 5. The germline CDR1 and CDR2 sequences are MNHEY and SVGAGI. This CDR3 region has 15 residues. CDR3 DNA sequence: TGTGCCAGCAGTTCGCGAGGGGGCAATAATTCACCCCTCCACTTT. It is translated as CASSSRGGNNSPLHF.

V is TRBV9 and J is TRBJ2-7; D remains ambiguous. This CDR3 comprises 14 residues. Trimming shortened V by 0 bases and J by 0 bases, and 7 bases separated the two germline ends. Germline V gene sequence: CDR1 SGDLS, CDR2 YYNGEE. CDR3: CASSVASFSYEQYF. The CDR3 region has the DNA TGTGCCAGCAGCGTAGCCAGTTTCTCCTACGAGCAGTACTTC.

This clone has only a few counts. This chain links TRBV11-2 with TRBJ2-3; 7 nucleotides agree with TRBD1. The CDR3 length is 14 residues. Trimming took 2 bases from V and 4 from J; bases not matched to a gene: 3. Germline assignment: CDR1 SGHAT and CDR2 FQNNGV. The CDR3 is CASSLSTGADTQYF. The CDR3 bases are TGTGCCAGCAGCTTAAGCACAGGGGCAGATACGCAGTATTTT.

This chain links TRBV4-1 with TRBJ1-5; D possibly corresponds to TRBD1 (5 bases). This CDR3 region has 14 residues. Per germline, CDR1 MGHRA and CDR2 YSYEKL. Trimming stripped 0 bases from V and 7 bases from J, with 10 bases between. CDR3 residues: CASSQDRQGQPQHF. The CDR3 nucleotides are TGCGCCAGCAGCCAAGATCGGCAGGGCCAGCCCCAGCATTTT.

The rearrangement links TRBV19 to TRBJ2-5; 8 bases map to TRBD2. The germline CDR1 and CDR2 sequences are LNHDA and SQIVND (reference sequence). This CDR3 comprises 15 residues. The trim removed 6 bases at V and 0 bases at J, leaving 6 bases unmatched. The CDR3 DNA sequence: TGTGCCAGTAGGGGGGGCGGGGGGTACCAAGAGACCCAGTACTTC. Its translation is CASRGGGGYQETQYF.

The J gene is TRBJ2-7, the V gene TRBV5-1, with a weak D call TRBD2 (5 bases). Germline V gives CDR1 SGHRS, CDR2 YFSETQ. V was clipped by 0 bases and J by 0 bases, with 10 bases between them. The CDR3 is 15 amino acids. CDR3 amino acids: CASSLDFGVSYEQYF. The DNA of the CDR3 is TGCGCCAGCAGCTTGGATTTCGGGGTCTCCTACGAGCAGTACTTC. The full variable domain, its missing parts supplied by reference TRBV5-1 and TRBJ2-7, is KAGVTQTPRYLIKTRGQQVTLSCSPISGHRSVSWYQQTPGQGLQFLFEYFSETQRNKGNFPGRFSGRQFSNSRSEMNVSTLELGDSALYLCASSLDFGVSYEQYFGPGTRLTVT.

The CDR3 DNA reads TGTGCCAGCAGTTGGGGTAGCGGTGGGTACGAGCAGTACTTC. It specifies CASSWGSGGYEQYF. This chain connects TRBV27 to TRBJ2-7; D might be TRBD2 (6 bases). V lost 4 bases and J 4 bases, leaving 14 bases between the germline ends. Germline loops: CDR1 MNHEY, CDR2 SMNVEV (reference sequence). This CDR3 contains 14 residues.

V gene TRBV5-1 combines with J gene TRBJ2-5; unclear D gene. The CDR3 is 13 amino acids. V was cut by 4 bases and J by 5 bases, with 12 bases left in between. Germline CDR1 is SGHRS and CDR2 is YFSETQ. The CDR3 loop is CASSPRAGETQYF. CDR3 bases: TGCGCCAGCAGCCCCAGAGCCGGGGAGACCCAGTACTTC. Supplemented by reference TRBV5-1 and TRBJ2-5, the full variable domain reads KAGVTQTPRYLIKTRGQQVTLSCSPISGHRSVSWYQQTPGQGLQFLFEYFSETQRNKGNFPGRFSGRQFSNSRSEMNVSTLELGDSALYLCASSPRAGETQYFGPGTRLLVL.

The gene calls are TRBV11-3 and TRBJ2-1; TRBD2 aligns across 12 bases. CDR1 is SGHNT, CDR2 YENEEA, per germline. V shed 5 bases, J shed 7 bases, and the junction held 6 bases outside the gene matches. The CDR3 has 15 amino acids. CDR3 DNA: TGTGCCAGCAGCGTACTAGCGGGAGGTAATAATGAGCAGTTCTTC. The encoded protein is CASSVLAGGNNEQFF.

V usage is TRBV5-1 and J usage is TRBJ2-1; D not resolved. The CDR3 length is 15 residues. V was clipped by 5 bases and J by 0 bases, with 12 bases between them. CDR1 and CDR2 from the germline V gene are SGHRS and YFSETQ. The CDR3 nucleotides are TGCGCCAGCAGACTAACCGCCCGCTCCTACAATGAGCAGTTCTTC. It translates to CASRLTARSYNEQFF.

This chain connects TRBV11-2 to TRBJ1-3, with D uncertain. Germline V gene data show CDR1 as SGHAT and CDR2 as FQNNGV. This CDR3 has 14 residues. Trimming stripped 8 bases from V and 0 bases from J, with 11 bases between. CDR3 region: CASLQPLSGNTIYF. The CDR3 coding sequence is TGTGCCAGCTTACAGCCGCTCTCTGGAAACACCATATATTTT.

There are a few counts of this clone. J is TRBJ2-7 and V is TRBV7-8; no clear D gene. The CDR3 is 14 amino acids. Trimming stripped 1 base from V and 3 bases from J, with 10 bases between. Germline CDR1 reads SGHVS; CDR2 reads FQNEAQ. CDR3 sequence reads: CASSLGASLYEQYF. As DNA, the CDR3 is TGTGCCAGCAGCTTAGGAGCGAGTCTCTACGAGCAGTACTTC.

The gene calls are TRBV5-1 and TRBJ1-3; the match to TRBD1 covers 7 bases. The germline V gene has CDR1 SGHRS and CDR2 YFSETQ. V lost 4 bases, J lost 3 bases, and 7 bases stayed unmatched. The length of the CDR3 is 15 residues. In DNA, the CDR3 is TGCGCCAGCAGCGCCGAGGGGACAGTTGGAAACACCATATATTTT. Translating gives CASSAEGTVGNTIYF.

The rearrangement uses TRBV29-1 and TRBJ2-5; 7 bases match TRBD2. With V trimmed by 4 bases and J by 10 bases, 15 bases remained unmatched. Germline V gene sequence: CDR1 SQVTM, CDR2 ANQGSEA. This CDR3 region has 14 residues. The CDR3 region has the DNA TGCAGCGTTGGTTGGTGGCGGGAGCGATGGAGCCAGTACTTC. Its translation is CSVGWWRERWSQYF.

This clone showed up just once. The gene calls are TRBV9 and TRBJ2-1; 7 bases match TRBD1. Per the germline V gene, CDR1 is SGDLS and CDR2 is YYNGEE. CDR3 length equals 14 residues. With 3 bases clipped from V and 9 bases from J, the junction kept 9 bases outside the gene matches. The CDR3 here is CASSGTGGASEQFF. Written as DNA, the CDR3 is TGTGCCAGCAGCGGGACAGGTGGGGCCAGTGAGCAGTTCTTC.

V is TRBV7-9 and J is TRBJ1-2; D call uncertain. Germline CDR1 is SEHNR and CDR2 is FQNEAQ (reference sequence). The CDR3 sequence is 14 residues long. The V and J ends lost 5 bases and 0 bases respectively, with 10 bases between them. Written as DNA, the CDR3 is TGTGCCAGCAGCGCGGAAGGAGCTAACTATGGCTACACCTTC. Protein: CASSAEGANYGYTF.

The chain uses TRBV2 and TRBJ2-4; D is perhaps TRBD2 (5 bases). The germline V and J ends were trimmed by 4 bases and 0 bases, with 16 bases remaining between them. CDR3 length: 17 residues. Germline lookup yields CDR1 SNHLY and CDR2 FYNNEI. This CDR3 is CASSALSGGVAKNIQYF. Here the CDR3 DNA reads TGTGCCAGCAGTGCCCTCTCTGGAGGTGTAGCCAAAAACATTCAGTACTTC.

V gene TRBV10-3 combines with J gene TRBJ1-3; possible D gene TRBD1, 5 bases. CDR3 length: 19 residues. The V gene lost 5 bases and the J gene lost 0 bases, with 23 bases spanning the gap. CDR1 and CDR2 from the germline V gene are ENHRY and SYGVKD. CDR3 in amino acids: CAISPVTLQVGDSGNTIYF. CDR3 nucleotides: TGTGCCATCAGTCCCGTTACCCTACAGGTTGGGGACTCTGGAAACACCATATATTTT.

The CDR3: CASSHWGRGTGELFF. CDR3 nucleotides: TGTGCCAGCAGCCATTGGGGCAGGGGTACCGGGGAGCTGTTTTTT. The rearrangement links TRBV11-1 to TRBJ2-2; tentative D call: TRBD1 (6 bases). Trimming removed 5 bases at V and 5 bases at J, with 15 bases between. Germline V gives CDR1 SGHAT, CDR2 FQDESV (reference sequence). This CDR3 is 15 amino acids long. The full variable domain, its missing parts supplied by reference TRBV11-1 and TRBJ2-2, is EAEVAQSPRYKITEKSQAVAFWCDPISGHATLYWYRQILGQGPELLVQFQDESVVDDSQLPKDRFSAERLKGVDSTLKIQPAELGDSAMYLCASSHWGRGTGELFFGEGSRLTVL.

The chain has TRBV5-6 and TRBJ2-4, with TRBD1 as a possible D gene (5 bases). Trimming stripped 2 bases from V and 1 base from J, with 13 bases between. The CDR3 spans 16 residues. Germline values: CDR1 SGHDT, CDR2 YYEEEE. CDR3 region: CASSLAGSGAKNIQYF. The CDR3 coding sequence is TGTGCCAGCAGCTTAGCAGGGTCCGGGGCCAAAAACATTCAGTACTTC.

This sequence joins TRBV18 and TRBJ1-4; TRBD1 is a possible D gene (6 bases). Trimming removed 6 bases from V and 4 bases from J, with 12 bases in between. The CDR3 extends over 14 amino acids. The germline gives CDR1 KGHSH, CDR2 LQKENI. The DNA of the CDR3 is TGTGCCAGCTCCGACAAGGACAGTAATGAAAAACTGTTTTTT. Translating gives CASSDKDSNEKLFF.

The rearrangement links TRBV19 to TRBJ1-5; D gene unclear. The CDR3 spans 14 residues. Between the trimmed V and J ends, which lost 6 bases and 1 base, there was a span of 10 bases. Germline V gene data show CDR1 as LNHDA and CDR2 as SQIVND (reference sequence). CDR3 nucleotides: TGTGCCAGTAGAGTTGGAGGGAGCAATCAGCCCCAGCATTTT. Translation: CASRVGGSNQPQHF.

The rearrangement links TRBV2 to TRBJ1-1; TRBD1 might be the D (6 bases). Trimming cost V 4 bases and J 5 bases, with 14 bases left between them. The CDR3 consists of 14 residues. Germline V gene sequence: CDR1 SNHLY, CDR2 FYNNEI. The CDR3 reads CASSVGAGATEAFF. The CDR3 bases are TGTGCCAGCAGTGTAGGGGCGGGGGCTACTGAAGCTTTCTTT.